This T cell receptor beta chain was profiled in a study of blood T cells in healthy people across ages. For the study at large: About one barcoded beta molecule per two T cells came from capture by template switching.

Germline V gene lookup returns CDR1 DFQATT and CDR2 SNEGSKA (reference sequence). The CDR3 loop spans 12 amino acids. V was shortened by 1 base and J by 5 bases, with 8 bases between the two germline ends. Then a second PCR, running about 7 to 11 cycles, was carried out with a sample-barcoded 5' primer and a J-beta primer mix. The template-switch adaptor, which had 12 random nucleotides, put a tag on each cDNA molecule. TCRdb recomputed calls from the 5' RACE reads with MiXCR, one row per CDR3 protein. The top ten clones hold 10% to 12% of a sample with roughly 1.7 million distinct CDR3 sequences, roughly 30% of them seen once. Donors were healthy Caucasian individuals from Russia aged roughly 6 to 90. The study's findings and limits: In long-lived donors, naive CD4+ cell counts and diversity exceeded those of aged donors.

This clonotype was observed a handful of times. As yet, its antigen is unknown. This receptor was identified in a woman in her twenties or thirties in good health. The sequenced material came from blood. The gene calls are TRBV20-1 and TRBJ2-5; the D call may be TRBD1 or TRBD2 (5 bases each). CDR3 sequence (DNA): TGCAGTGCTAGAGCAGGGAGCGAGACCCAGTACTTC. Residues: CSARAGSETQYF.